The source of this T cell receptor beta chain is a study of blood T cells in healthy people across ages. Regarding the study as a whole: It was held that the diversity estimates obtained from one million T cells were underestimates. Donor CMV status was unknown, possibly confounding expanded clonotype changes.

Sample-barcoded 5' priming and a J-beta primer mix drove a second PCR of roughly 7 to 11 cycles. Each cDNA molecule was tagged by a template-switch adaptor with 12 random nucleotides. TCRdb passed the 5' RACE reads through MiXCR, listing each CDR3 protein once. The sample carries 750,000 or so distinct CDR3 sequences, 20% to 25% recorded once. Concerning this clonotype itself: Its antigen is unidentified.

This same sample was also part of a study on T cells of mothers and their children. That source adds: Thymic selection, a shaping force on TCR recombination output, acts similarly in related and unrelated pairs.

The receptor's source is a boy younger than 18 in good health. The sequenced sample was blood.

CDR3 in DNA: TGCAGTGCTAGTGGAGAGGACTTCAAAAACATTCAGTACTTC. Translating it yields CSASGEDFKNIQYF. The chain is built from TRBV20-1 and TRBJ2-4, with D maybe TRBD2 (5 bases). This CDR3 contains 14 residues. Deletions cut 3 bases from V and 3 bases from J, with 12 bases between. CDR1 DFQATT and CDR2 SNEGSKA come from the germline V gene (reference sequence).